This is a list of T cell receptor beta chains from one sample in a study of human T cells and chemical hapten exposure. TCRdb ran MiXCR on the RACE reads and lists one entry per CDR3 protein. The sample lists tens of thousands of distinct CDR3 sequences; 9.9% were seen once. Specimen: whole blood, collected in connection with sensitization to the hapten diphenylcyclopropenone (DPC). These receptors were obtained from a woman aged 40 to 55 with alopecia areata. Some clones in this sample may be carry-over from other donors' samples. Each CDR3 is given with its conserved first and last residue. D genes are given only for firm matches. Part of the rows lack a size; the others show once, few, many or a class for expanded clones.

j_gene: TRBJ2-7
abundance: many
d_gene: -
v_gene: TRBV7-6
CDR3nt: TGTGCCAGCAGCTTAGAACCCCGCGGGGGCAGGGGCGAGCAGTACTTC
CDR3aa: CASSLEPRGGRGEQYF

j_gene: TRBJ1-1
abundance: few
d_gene: TRBD1
v_gene: TRBV5-1
CDR3nt: TGCGCCAGCAGCTTACGACAGGGGACACCCAGTGGTGAAGCTTTCTTT
CDR3aa: CASSLRQGTPSGEAFF

j_gene: TRBJ2-7
abundance: -
d_gene: TRBD1
v_gene: TRBV4-2
CDR3nt: TGTGCCAGCAGCTTGAGTCCGGACAGGGGAGGCGAGCAGTACTTC
CDR3aa: CASSLSPDRGGEQYF

j_gene: TRBJ1-3
abundance: -
d_gene: -
v_gene: TRBV29-1
CDR3nt: TGCAGCGTTGGCGGGTTAGGGGCTGGAAACACCATATATTTT
CDR3aa: CSVGGLGAGNTIYF

j_gene: TRBJ2-5
abundance: -
d_gene: -
v_gene: TRBV12-3/TRBV12-4
CDR3nt: TGTGCCAGCAGTTTAAGTGGGGGCCTAACAACCCAGTACTTC
CDR3aa: CASSLSGGLTTQYF

j_gene: TRBJ1-3
abundance: -
d_gene: TRBD1
v_gene: TRBV7-6
CDR3nt: TGTGCCAGCAGCCAATCCGGGACAGGGAGTGGCACCATATATTTT
CDR3aa: CASSQSGTGSGTIYF

j_gene: TRBJ2-7
abundance: few
d_gene: TRBD1
v_gene: TRBV14
CDR3nt: TGTGCCAGCAGCCAACGGACAGGCGGATTTGCCGAGCAGTACTTC
CDR3aa: CASSQRTGGFAEQYF

j_gene: TRBJ2-6
abundance: -
d_gene: -
v_gene: TRBV20-1
CDR3nt: TGCAGTGGTTACACCGGGGCCAACGTCCTGACTTTC
CDR3aa: CSGYTGANVLTF

j_gene: TRBJ2-3
abundance: few
d_gene: -
v_gene: TRBV4-1
CDR3nt: TGCGCCGGATCCATCGGGATGACATGGGGAGATACGCAGTATTTT
CDR3aa: CAGSIGMTWGDTQYF

j_gene: TRBJ2-7
abundance: few
d_gene: TRBD2
v_gene: TRBV20-1
CDR3nt: TGCAGTGCTAGAGATCTGCGGGGGGGTTACGAGCAGTACTTC
CDR3aa: CSARDLRGGYEQYF

j_gene: TRBJ1-6
abundance: many
d_gene: TRBD1
v_gene: TRBV19
CDR3nt: TGTGCCAGTAGACACACCGGGACAGGCAATTCACCCCTCCACTTT
CDR3aa: CASRHTGTGNSPLHF

j_gene: TRBJ2-2
abundance: -
d_gene: -
v_gene: TRBV20-1
CDR3nt: TGCAGTGCTAGAGCGGAAGGGGACACCGGGGAGCTGTTTTTT
CDR3aa: CSARAEGDTGELFF

j_gene: TRBJ2-5
abundance: -
d_gene: TRBD1
v_gene: TRBV11-3
CDR3nt: TGTGCCAGCAGCCCCGGGACAGGCGACCAAGAGACCCAGTACTTC
CDR3aa: CASSPGTGDQETQYF

j_gene: TRBJ1-1
abundance: few
d_gene: -
v_gene: TRBV12-3/TRBV12-4
CDR3nt: TGTGCCAGCAGTTTAGACGGAGGGAGAACTTTCTTT
CDR3aa: CASSLDGGRTFF